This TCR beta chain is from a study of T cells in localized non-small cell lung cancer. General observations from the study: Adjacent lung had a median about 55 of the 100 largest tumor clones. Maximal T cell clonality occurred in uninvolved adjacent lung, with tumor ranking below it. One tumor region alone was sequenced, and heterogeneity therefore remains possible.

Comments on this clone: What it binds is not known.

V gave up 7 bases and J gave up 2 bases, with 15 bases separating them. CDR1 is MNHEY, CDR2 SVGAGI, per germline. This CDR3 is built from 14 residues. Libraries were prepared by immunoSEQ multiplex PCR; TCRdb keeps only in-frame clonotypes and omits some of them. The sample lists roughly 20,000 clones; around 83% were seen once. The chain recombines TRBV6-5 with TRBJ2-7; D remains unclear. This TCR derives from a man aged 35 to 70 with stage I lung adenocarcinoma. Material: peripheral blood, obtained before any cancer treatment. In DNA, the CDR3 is TGTGCCAGCACTCAATCCCATACCGCCTACGAGCAGTACTTC. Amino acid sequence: CASTQSHTAYEQYF.